These T cell receptor beta chains were read from a single sample in a study of response to subunit inactivated influenza vaccine. Each CDR3 protein gets one entry after TCRdb re-called the RT-PCR reads with MiXCR. The repertoire holds around 480,000 distinct CDR3 sequences, with about 15% as singletons. The sample in question was CD4+ T cells sorted from PBMCs, obtained roughly 24 months after vaccination. These receptors were obtained from a man aged 45-69 years who received an inactivated influenza vaccine. Both conserved end residues are part of each CDR3. Fields, in order: CDR3 length, clone size, J gene, D gene, V gene, CDR3 DNA, CDR3 protein. The D gene is left open where the match is weak. A row's size may be missing; if present it is once, few, many or a size class.

>15|.|TRBJ2-7|TRBD2|TRBV6-5
TGTGCCAGCAGGTCTACTAGCGAAGCCACCTACGAGCAGTACTTC
CASRSTSEATYEQYF
>13|once|TRBJ1-4|.|TRBV6-6
TGTGCCAGCAGGGGCTCATTAGAGGAAAAACTGTTTTTT
CASRGSLEEKLFF
>16|few|TRBJ2-3|.|TRBV20-1
TGCAGTGCTACCCCGTTTCAGGGGATGTTCACAGATACGCAGTATTTT
CSATPFQGMFTDTQYF
>15|few|TRBJ1-4|.|TRBV6-5
TGTGCCAGCAGTTACGGACACGCAACTAATGAAAAACTGTTTTTT
CASSYGHATNEKLFF
>13|.|TRBJ1-2|.|TRBV20-1
TGCAGTGCTAGAGACGTTGTGGGGATCGGCTACACCTTC
CSARDVVGIGYTF
>14|.|TRBJ2-3|TRBD2|TRBV7-3
TGTGCCAGCAGCCCAATAGCGGGACCTGATACGCAGTATTTT
CASSPIAGPDTQYF
>13|.|TRBJ1-5|.|TRBV29-1
TGCAGCGCCCGGGAAGGGCACAATCAGCCCCAGCATTTT
CSAREGHNQPQHF
>12|many|TRBJ2-7|.|TRBV10-3
TGTGCCCCGAAGGGGCTCAACTACGAGCAGTACTTC
CAPKGLNYEQYF
>14|few|TRBJ1-1|.|TRBV4-3
TGCGCCAGCAGCCAAGCCCTCACGAACACTGAAGCTTTCTTT
CASSQALTNTEAFF
>14|few|TRBJ1-5|.|TRBV20-1
TGCAGTGCTAAGTGGCAGGGTAGCAATCAGCCCCAGCATTTT
CSAKWQGSNQPQHF
>14|many|TRBJ1-2|.|TRBV5-1
TGCGCCAGCAGCTTGAGTGGTGATTACTATGGCTACACCTTC
CASSLSGDYYGYTF
>13|.|TRBJ1-1|.|TRBV6-1
TGTGCCAGCAGTGAGGTTTGGGGTACTGAAGCTTTCTTT
CASSEVWGTEAFF
>16|few|TRBJ2-1|.|TRBV4-1
TGCGCCAGTACCCAGGGGAAACTAGCGTCCTACAATGAGCAGTTCTTC
CASTQGKLASYNEQFF
>17|.|TRBJ2-3|.|TRBV20-1
TGCAGTGCTAGAGAAGATATCCGAGCGGGCCTCACAGATACGCAGTATTTT
CSAREDIRAGLTDTQYF
>16|.|TRBJ2-1|TRBD2|TRBV7-8
TGTGCCAGCAGCTTAGGGGGACTAGCGGGCTACAATGAGCAGTTCTTC
CASSLGGLAGYNEQFF
>13|few|TRBJ1-5|.|TRBV4-2
TGTGCCAGCAGCCAAGATCCGGGACAGCCCCAGCATTTT
CASSQDPGQPQHF
>13|.|TRBJ2-7|.|TRBV4-1
TGCGCCAGCAGCTTAGGTCCCGAGGTGAAGCAGTACTTC
CASSLGPEVKQYF
>13|many|TRBJ1-5|.|TRBV29-1
TGCAGCGTTGTAGGGGCCCGCGGTCAGCCCCAGCATTTT
CSVVGARGQPQHF
>13|.|TRBJ2-3|.|TRBV29-1
TGCAGCGTTCGACCCTCGGGAACAGATACGCAGTATTTT
CSVRPSGTDTQYF
>19|.|TRBJ2-6|TRBD2|TRBV5-6
TGTGCCAGCAGCTTGGCCTTCGGGGGGGGGTTGACTGGGGCCAACGTCCTGACTTTC
CASSLAFGGGLTGANVLTF
>13|.|TRBJ2-5|.|TRBV20-1
TGCAGTGCAATATCCCCGACAGACGAGACCCAGTACTTC
CSAISPTDETQYF
>12|.|TRBJ2-7|.|TRBV24-1
TGTGCCACCAGTGGCCCTACAGGCGAGCAGTACTTC
CATSGPTGEQYF
>15|many|TRBJ2-3|.|TRBV10-3
TGTGCCATCAGTGAGTCGAACAGCGGGACAGATACGCAGTATTTT
CAISESNSGTDTQYF
>16|few|TRBJ2-2|TRBD1|TRBV5-5
TGTGCCAGCAGCTTGGCCGCAGGGGGCTTTGTCGGGGAGCTGTTTTTT
CASSLAAGGFVGELFF
>13|.|TRBJ2-1|TRBD2|TRBV2
TGTGCCAGCAGGAGCGGGGGGGTCAATGAGCAGTTCTTC
CASRSGGVNEQFF
>17|few|TRBJ2-7|.|TRBV18
TGTGCCAGCTCAAAGGGTTTGATCGGGGCCCGCGGCTACGAGCAGTACTTC
CASSKGLIGARGYEQYF
>14|few|TRBJ1-4|.|TRBV9
TGTGCCAGCAGCCAGGGGTGGGCTAATGAAAAACTGTTTTTT
CASSQGWANEKLFF
>14|.|TRBJ2-7|.|TRBV7-2
TGTGCCAGCAGCTTAGTAATAGGGACTGGCGAGCAGTACTTC
CASSLVIGTGEQYF
>13|.|TRBJ2-5|TRBD1|TRBV5-4
TGTGCCAGCGGGACAGGTTACCAAGAGACCCAGTACTTC
CASGTGYQETQYF
>15|few|TRBJ2-3|TRBD2|TRBV20-1
TGCAGTGCTCCCTCGACTAGCGGTAACACAGATACGCAGTATTTT
CSAPSTSGNTDTQYF
>15|many|TRBJ2-1|.|TRBV4-3
TGCGCCAGCAGCCAAGACCGGGGACACTACAATGAGCAGTTCTTC
CASSQDRGHYNEQFF
>18|.|TRBJ2-1|TRBD2|TRBV4-1
TGCGCCAGCAGCCAAGGCTCTAGCGGGGCAAGCTCCTACAATGAGCAGTTCTTC
CASSQGSSGASSYNEQFF
>14|.|TRBJ2-7|TRBD1|TRBV3-1
TGTGCCAGCAGCCAACGTTGGGACAGCTACGAGCAGTACTTC
CASSQRWDSYEQYF
>17|.|TRBJ2-1|TRBD2|TRBV28
TGTGCCAGCAGTTTCCTTTTAGCGGGAACGATCGTCTATGAGCAGTTCTTC
CASSFLLAGTIVYEQFF
>15|.|TRBJ2-7|TRBD2|TRBV6-1
TGTGCCAGCAGCCCCGTGGTAGCGGGAGTTCACGAGCAGTACTTC
CASSPVVAGVHEQYF
>16|.|TRBJ2-4|.|TRBV5-1
TGCGCCAGCAGCTCCGGGATACCCCTAGCCAAAAACATTCAGTACTTC
CASSSGIPLAKNIQYF
>12|.|TRBJ1-2|.|TRBV12-3/TRBV12-4
TGTGCCAGCAGCCTCAACGGTTGGGTTTACACCTTC
CASSLNGWVYTF
>15|.|TRBJ2-7|.|TRBV27
TGTGCCAGCAGTTTTCGGGACACCAACTCCTACGAGCAGTACTTC
CASSFRDTNSYEQYF
>14|many|TRBJ2-5|.|TRBV27
TGTGCCAGCAGTGGGGACTCAAGGGGAGAGACCCAGTACTTC
CASSGDSRGETQYF
>14|few|TRBJ1-2|.|TRBV29-1
TGCAGCGTAGATCCTTTTTCGGGGGGAGATGGCTACACCTTC
CSVDPFSGGDGYTF